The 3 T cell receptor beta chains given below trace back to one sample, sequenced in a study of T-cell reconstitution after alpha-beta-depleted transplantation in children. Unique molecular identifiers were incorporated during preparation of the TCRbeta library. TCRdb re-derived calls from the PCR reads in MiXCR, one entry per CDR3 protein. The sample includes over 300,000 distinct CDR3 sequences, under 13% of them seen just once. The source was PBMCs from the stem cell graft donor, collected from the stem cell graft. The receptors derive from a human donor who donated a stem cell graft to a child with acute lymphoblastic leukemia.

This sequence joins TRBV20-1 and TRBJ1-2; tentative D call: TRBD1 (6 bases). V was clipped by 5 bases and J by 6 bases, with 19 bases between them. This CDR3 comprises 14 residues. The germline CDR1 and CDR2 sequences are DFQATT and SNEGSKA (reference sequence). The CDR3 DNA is TGCAGTGCTGCCGACAGGTGGTCTTTGCATGGCTACACCTTC. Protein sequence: CSAADRWSLHGYTF.

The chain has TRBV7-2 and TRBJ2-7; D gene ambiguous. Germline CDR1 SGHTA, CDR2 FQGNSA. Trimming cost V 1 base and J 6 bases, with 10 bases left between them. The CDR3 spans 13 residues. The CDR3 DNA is TGTGCCAGCAGCTTAGAGAGGTCAGGCGAGCAGTACTTC. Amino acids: CASSLERSGEQYF.

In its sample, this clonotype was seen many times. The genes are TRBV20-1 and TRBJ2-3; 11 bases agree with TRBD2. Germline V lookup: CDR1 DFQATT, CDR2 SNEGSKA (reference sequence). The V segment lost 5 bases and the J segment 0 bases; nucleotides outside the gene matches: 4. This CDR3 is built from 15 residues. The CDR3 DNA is TGCAGTGCTTCGACTAGCGGGGCCAGCACAGATACGCAGTATTTT. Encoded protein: CSASTSGASTDTQYF.